The 8 T cell receptor beta chains below all came from one sample that was sequenced in a study of regulatory T cells in long-lasting Graves disease. Researchers made TCR beta libraries by using iRepertoire HTBI primers and running Arm-PCR on CDR3 regions. Using its own MiXCR run on the multiplex PCR reads, TCRdb lists one record per CDR3 protein. The data show about 620,000 distinct CDR3 sequences, roughly 15% seen once. Time point described: newly diagnosed GD, antithyroid drugs for less than 3 months. Following extraction of RNA from PBMCs, that RNA was used to make the TCR library. These data also featured in a second study, about T cells in Graves' hyperthyroidism and ophthalmopathy.

The material sequenced was peripheral blood mononuclear cells (PBMCs), taken at new diagnosis, from a patient treated with antithyroid drugs. The receptors derive from a woman aged 30 to 39 with Graves disease.

V usage is TRBV5-1 and J usage is TRBJ2-3; weak D call: TRBD1 (5 bases). Near its end, the DNA agrees better with TRBJ2-5, so the J call may be wrong. Germline CDR1 is SGHRS and CDR2 is YFSETQ. The CDR3 runs 13 residues. CDR3 coding DNA: TGCGCCAGCTGGTTGGGGCTGGGAGAGACCCAGTACTTC. Its protein is CASWLGLGETQYF.

Comments on this clonotype: This is likely an artifact of a read error, given a far larger clone one base away. V gene TRBV5-6 combines with J gene TRBJ2-3, with 8 nucleotides matching TRBD1. Germline CDR1 and CDR2: SGHDT and YYEEEE. This CDR3 contains 14 residues. V gave up 4 bases and J gave up 2 bases; unmatched junction bases: 3. CDR3 in amino acids: CASSPTGDTDTQYF. The CDR3 nucleotides read TGTGCCAGCAGCCCGACAGGGGACACAGATACGCAGTATTTT.

This clonotype was recorded at least ten times. The chain uses TRBV30 and TRBJ1-5, with no clear D. The germline V and J ends were trimmed by 3 bases and 6 bases, with 18 bases remaining between them. CDR1 GTSNPN and CDR2 SVGIG come from the germline V gene (reference sequence). CDR3 length: 15 amino acids. As DNA, the CDR3 is TGTGCCTGGAGGGCTACAGAGGGCGAAAGTCAGCCCCAGCATTTT. Translated, it gives CAWRATEGESQPQHF.

This clonotype came up many times. The chain carries TRBV25-1 and TRBJ1-1; D not certain. Germline CDR1 MGHDK, CDR2 SYGVNS. V was cut by 2 bases and J by 5 bases, with 9 bases left in between. The CDR3 sequence is 13 residues long. The CDR3 region has the DNA TGTGCCAGCAGTGAAAGAGGTTGGACTGAAGCTTTCTTT. Its protein is CASSERGWTEAFF.

This clonotype was counted at least ten times. V usage is TRBV20-1 and J usage is TRBJ1-2; 11 bases line up with TRBD1. The V and J ends lost 2 bases and 2 bases, in that order; junction bases with no gene match: 4. The CDR3 is 15 residues long. The germline V gene has CDR1 DFQATT and CDR2 SNEGSKA (reference sequence). The CDR3: CSARQGQGANYGYTF. CDR3 in DNA: TGCAGTGCTAGACAAGGACAGGGGGCGAACTATGGCTACACCTTC.

About this clonotype: This sequence may be a read error, since a much larger clone differs from it by one base. This chain links TRBV28 with TRBJ2-7; a possible D gene is TRBD2 (6 bases). CDR3 length: 16 residues. Germline V gene data show CDR1 as MDHEN and CDR2 as SYDVKM. This CDR3 reads CVSSFRPPEGSYEQYF. The CDR3 DNA reads TGTGTCAGCAGTTTTAGGCCCCCGGAGGGTTCTTACGAGCAGTACTTC. The full variable domain, rest sourced from reference TRBV28 and TRBJ2-7, is DVKVTQSSRYLVKRTGEKVFLECVQDMDHENMFWYRQDPGLGLRLIYFSYDVKMKEKGDIPEGYSVSREKKERFSLILESASTNQTSMYLCVSSFRPPEGSYEQYFGPGTRLTVT.

This clonotype was recorded only once. The junction departs from the called germline gene at one end, perhaps through a read error. The J gene is TRBJ1-4, the V gene TRBV4-1, with D possibly being TRBD1 (5 bases). CDR1 and CDR2 (germline): MGHRA, YSYEKL. The CDR3 extends over 15 amino acids. The CDR3 sequence: CASSQEVGGGEKLFF. For the CDR3, the DNA is TGTGCCAGCAGCCAAGAAGTCGGGGGAGGTGAAAAACTGTTTTTT.

The genes are TRBV19 and TRBJ2-3; D not certain. V was shortened by 3 bases and J by 2 bases, with 9 bases between the two germline ends. The CDR3 covers 14 residues. Germline V gene data show CDR1 as LNHDA and CDR2 as SQIVND (reference sequence). The CDR3: CASSMGRLTDTQYF. The CDR3 DNA follows: TGTGCCAGTAGTATGGGCAGACTCACAGATACGCAGTATTTT.